Sequencing of this T cell receptor (beta chain) was carried out in a study of vaccination and CD4 T cells after COVID-19. Treatment in this sample: approximately 9-day PBMC culture with coronavirus spike peptide pools or control peptides (ViraFEST assay). It was with roughly 9.7 IU/ml IL-2 and roughly 9.4 ug/ml peptide pools that 1.5 million to 2.5 million PBMCs per well were cultured. Cultured CD4+ T cell DNA was sequenced using the Oncomine TCR Beta short-read assay. One entry per CDR3 protein results from TCRdb running MiXCR on the PCR reads. The profile shows over 15,000 distinct CDR3 sequences, approximately 57% of them singletons. Remarks on this clonotype: What it recognizes is unknown.

The clonotype was recovered from a human donor who had recovered from COVID-19. Sequencing was performed on CD4+ T cells from blood, cultured in vitro, taken before SARS-CoV-2 vaccination.

The CDR3 region is CASRRGGGNSPLHF. The CDR3 bases are TGTGCCAGCCGAAGAGGGGGAGGGAATTCACCCCTCCACTTT. The genes are TRBV12-3 or TRBV12-4 and TRBJ1-6; the D gene is possibly TRBD1 (6 bases). Trimming took 8 bases from V and 7 from J, leaving 15 bases between them. The CDR3 sequence is 14 residues long.